Reported below is one T cell receptor beta chain. Its antigen remains unidentified. Excluded: other autoimmune disease, uncontrolled infection, pregnancy or lactation. Establishment of the diagnosis relied upon clinical symptoms, serum thyroxine, TRAb, thyroid ultrasound and orbital computed tomography. Germline CDR1 SGHDT, CDR2 YYEEEE. The CDR3 is 16 amino acids. V dropped 2 bases and J dropped 7; count of bases not matched to a gene: 10. The sample originates from a study of Graves' ophthalmopathy and Graves' hyperthyroidism. Across the study: By definition, stable hyperthyroidism involved no ophthalmopathy within 18 months of follow-up.

Investigators amplified TCR beta CDR3 regions from RNA transcripts. Scientists carried out first-round RT-PCR using HTBI primers and then a second-round multiplex PCR. TCRdb fed the multiplex PCR reads into MiXCR, producing one record per CDR3 protein. The table lists 450,000 to 600,000 distinct CDR3 sequences, under 45% of them singletons. Study results and caveats: A majority of expanded thyroid clonotypes exceeding 0.001 frequency were likewise present in blood.

The specimen was peripheral blood or thyroid tissue (not recorded which). The genes are TRBV5-6 and TRBJ2-2, with 8 bases matching TRBD2. The receptor comes from an adult man with Graves' hyperthyroidism. DNA of the CDR3: TGTGCCAGCAGCTTAGAACGGGGGGGCCTGGACGGGGAGCTGTTTTTT. Its protein product is CASSLERGGLDGELFF.